This TCR beta chain was identified in a study of CD8 T cells in ankylosing spondylitis. The CDR3 is 14 amino acids. V shed 5 bases and J 3 bases; nucleotides not matched to a gene: 7. General study results and limits: It appeared that ankylosing spondylitis blood was characterized by a TCR beta motif of about eight highly homologous variants.

This clonotype was seen repeatedly, ten times or more. Its specificity is unknown. Using its own MiXCR run on the 5' RACE reads, TCRdb lists one record per CDR3 protein. The sample lists more than 650,000 distinct CDR3 sequences; 10% to 15% were seen once. The TCR sequence derives from a male donor with ankylosing spondylitis. The genes are TRBV12-3 or TRBV12-4 and TRBJ2-7, with 7 bases lining up with TRBD1. The sequencing sample was made of blood, either unsorted or a sorted T cell fraction (not recorded which). The CDR3: CASSTRTGGYEQYF. As DNA, the CDR3 is TGTGCCAGCAGTACAAGGACAGGAGGCTACGAGCAGTACTTC.